This T cell receptor beta chain was recovered during a study of blood T cell repertoires in COVID-19. At the level of the study: Sources were T cells, B-cell-depleted T cells, or PBMCs; the material itself was cDNA or gDNA.

Original handling: Nucleated cell number was recorded as an estimate derived from reference gene primer amplification. The table came from immunoSEQ multiplex PCR; TCRdb's copy has only in-frame clones and leaves some out. The DNA was the basis for D and trimming; V, J and clone size are from that table. This sample yields some 230,000 clones, of which approximately 90% are seen a single time; around 3.2% belongs to the top ten. Germline CDR1 and CDR2: LNHDA and SQIVND (reference sequence). The CDR3 is made up of 15 amino acids. The V end was cut by 4 bases, the J end by 0 bases, with 10 bases between. This clone appeared a single time. Ages ranged from 18 to 89 years, with residence in 20 to 30 US areas. The study assigned cohorts using participant-reported clinical history.

This chain uses TRBV19 with TRBJ1-3; D gene ambiguous. This TCR derives from a woman under 30 in a cohort exposed to, infected with or recovered from COVID-19 (not recorded which). The specimen was PBMCs or T cells enriched from blood (not recorded which). The CDR3 is CASSTLLLSGNTIYF. CDR3 in DNA: TGTGCCAGTAGTACCCTACTCCTCTCTGGAAACACCATATATTTT.